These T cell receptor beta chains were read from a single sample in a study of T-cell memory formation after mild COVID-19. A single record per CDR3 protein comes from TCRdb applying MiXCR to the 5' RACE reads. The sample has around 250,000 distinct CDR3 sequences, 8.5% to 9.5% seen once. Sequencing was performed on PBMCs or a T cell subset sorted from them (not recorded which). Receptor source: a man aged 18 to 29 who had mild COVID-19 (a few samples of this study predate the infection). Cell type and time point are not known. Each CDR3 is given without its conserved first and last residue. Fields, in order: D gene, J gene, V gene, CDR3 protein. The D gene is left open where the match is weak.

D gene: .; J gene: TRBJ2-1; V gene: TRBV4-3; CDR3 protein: ASSRRTVYNEQF
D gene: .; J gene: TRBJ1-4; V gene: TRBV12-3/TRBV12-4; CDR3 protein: ASSFSGSDGLF
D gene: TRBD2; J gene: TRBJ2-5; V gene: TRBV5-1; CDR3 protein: ASSSLAGGPGETQY
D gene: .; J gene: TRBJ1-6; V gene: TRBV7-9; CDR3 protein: ASSQDSRNSPLH
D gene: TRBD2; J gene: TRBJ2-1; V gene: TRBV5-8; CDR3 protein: ASSPSTSYSRF
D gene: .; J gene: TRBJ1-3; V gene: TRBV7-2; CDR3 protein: ASSPQSSGSGNTIY
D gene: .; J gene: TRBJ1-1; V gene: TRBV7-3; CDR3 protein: ASSSYFGTEAF
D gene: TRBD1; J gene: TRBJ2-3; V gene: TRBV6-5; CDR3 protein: ASSLTGTGLDTQY
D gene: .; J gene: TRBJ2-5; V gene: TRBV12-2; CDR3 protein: ASRSHLGAGTAQETQY
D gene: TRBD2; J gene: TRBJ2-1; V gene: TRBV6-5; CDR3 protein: ASSYSQAGTYNEQF
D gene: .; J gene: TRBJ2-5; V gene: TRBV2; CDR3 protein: ASSEHQETQY
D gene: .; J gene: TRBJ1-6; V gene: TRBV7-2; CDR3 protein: ASSLGPRVGSPLH
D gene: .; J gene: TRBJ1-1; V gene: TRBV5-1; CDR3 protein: ASSDVRKGWNTEAF
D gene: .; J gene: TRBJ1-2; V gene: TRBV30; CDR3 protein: AWSPSGDYGYT
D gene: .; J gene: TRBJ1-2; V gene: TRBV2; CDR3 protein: ASLRGLNYGYT
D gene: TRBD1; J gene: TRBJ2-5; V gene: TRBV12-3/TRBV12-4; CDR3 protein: ASSGQGRETQY
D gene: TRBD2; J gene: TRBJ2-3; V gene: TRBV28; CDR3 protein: ASRHDRTSGITDTQY
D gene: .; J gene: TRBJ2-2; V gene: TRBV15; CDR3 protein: ATSRDVELF
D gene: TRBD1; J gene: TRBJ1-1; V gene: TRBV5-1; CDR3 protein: ASVPGQGTVMNTEAF
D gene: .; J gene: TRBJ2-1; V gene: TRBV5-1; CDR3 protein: ASSLTQERHEQF
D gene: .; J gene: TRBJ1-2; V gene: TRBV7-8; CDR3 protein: ASSIGSAAYGYT